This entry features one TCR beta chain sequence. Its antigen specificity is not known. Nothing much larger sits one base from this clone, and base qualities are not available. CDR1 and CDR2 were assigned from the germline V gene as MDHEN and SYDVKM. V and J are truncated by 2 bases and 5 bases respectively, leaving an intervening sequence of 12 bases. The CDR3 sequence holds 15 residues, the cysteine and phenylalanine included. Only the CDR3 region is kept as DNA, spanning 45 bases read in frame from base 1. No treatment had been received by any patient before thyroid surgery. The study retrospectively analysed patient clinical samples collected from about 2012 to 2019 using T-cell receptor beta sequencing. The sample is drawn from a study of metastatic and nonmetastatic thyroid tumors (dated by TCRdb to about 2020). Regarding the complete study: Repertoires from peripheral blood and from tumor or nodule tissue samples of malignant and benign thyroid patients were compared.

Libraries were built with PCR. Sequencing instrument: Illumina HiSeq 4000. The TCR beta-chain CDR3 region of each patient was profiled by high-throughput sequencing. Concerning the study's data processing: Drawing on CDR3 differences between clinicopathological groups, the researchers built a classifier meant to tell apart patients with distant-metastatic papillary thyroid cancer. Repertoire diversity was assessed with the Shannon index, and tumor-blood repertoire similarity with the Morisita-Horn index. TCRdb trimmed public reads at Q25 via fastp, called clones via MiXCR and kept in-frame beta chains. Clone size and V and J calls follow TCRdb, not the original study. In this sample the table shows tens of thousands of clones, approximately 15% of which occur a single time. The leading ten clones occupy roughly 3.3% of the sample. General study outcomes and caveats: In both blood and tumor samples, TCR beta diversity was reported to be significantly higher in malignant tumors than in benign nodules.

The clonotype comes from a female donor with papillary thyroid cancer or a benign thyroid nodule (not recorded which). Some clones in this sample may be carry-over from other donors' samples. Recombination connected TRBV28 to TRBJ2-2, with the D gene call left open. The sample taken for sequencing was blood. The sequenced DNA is TGTGCCAGCAGTTTAGATGGTTTAAGGACCGGGGAGCTGTTTTTT. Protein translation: CASSLDGLRTGELFF.